One sample yielded the 27 T cell receptor beta chains listed below, sequenced in a study of CD8+ T cells in alopecia areata. Sorting of pooled cutaneous lymph node cells used CD4, CD8alpha, NKG2D, NKG2ACE and other markers. After isolation, RNA underwent reverse transcription to generate cDNA as the sequencing template. Generated by immunoSEQ multiplex PCR, the TCRdb table keeps only in-frame clones and is missing some. Listed for the sample are around 290,000 clones, none seen a single time. The sample comprised CD4+ T cells sorted from a lymph node. The receptors originated from a C3H/HeJ mouse with alopecia areata. These mice share the MHC haplotype H2-k.

This clone was detected a few times. Genes and germline come from the mouse. The read halts 4 residues ahead of the CDR3 end, with the missing end drawn from the germline J gene. The chain uses TRBV13-1 and TRBJ2-5; 8 nucleotides line up with TRBD1. The CDR3 is made up of 14 amino acids. The J segment lost 3 bases and the V segment lost 5 bases, leaving 5 bases of the junction unmatched. CDR1 is NSHNY and CDR2 is SYGAGN in the germline V gene. This CDR3 is CASSPRGRQDTQYF. CDR3 DNA (partial): TGTGCCAGCAGCCCCAGGGGGCGGCAAGAC.

This clone has a handful of counts. Gene names follow the mouse nomenclature. Read coverage stops 4 residues before the CDR3 terminus; the germline J gene supplies the remainder. This rearrangement joins TRBV5 to TRBJ2-7, with 8 bases aligning to TRBD1. CDR1 and CDR2 from the germline V gene are LGHNA and YNLKQL (reference sequence). The trim removed 1 base at V and 1 base at J, leaving 6 bases unmatched. The CDR3 sequence is 16 residues long. CDR3 sequence: CASSQGSQGASYEQYF. The sequenced CDR3 bases are TGTGCCAGCAGCCAAGGATCCCAGGGGGCTTCCTAT.

Worth noting for this clone: Genes and germline come from the mouse. The CDR3 goes on 4 residues after the read ends, and that part is filled in from the germline J gene. J is TRBJ2-1 and V is TRBV19; TRBD2 matches at 10 bases. The germline V gene encodes CDR1 FNHDT and CDR2 SITEND (reference sequence). The CDR3 totals 16 residues. Trimming took 5 bases from V and 1 from J; bases not matched to a gene: 6. CDR3 loop: CASRPGTGENYAEQFF. Incomplete CDR3 DNA: TGTGCCAGCAGACCCGGGACTGGGGAAAACTATGCT. Drawing the rest from reference TRBV19 and TRBJ2-1, the complete variable domain is GGIITQTPKFLIGQEGQKLTLKCQQNFNHDTMYWYRQDSGKGLRLIYYSITENDLQKGDLSEGYDASREKKSSFSLTVTSAQKNEMAVFLCASRPGTGENYAEQFFGPGTRLTVL.

This clone turned up a few times. Gene names and germline match the mouse. The CDR3: CASSGTNSYEQYF. The CDR3 bases that were read are TGTGCCAGCAGTGGGACAAACTCCTAT. The rearrangement uses TRBV19 and TRBJ2-7; TRBD1 is a possible D gene (6 bases). The read terminates 4 residues ahead of where the CDR3 ends, so the germline J gene completes it. Trimming removed 4 bases at V and 0 bases at J, with 8 bases between. This CDR3 region has 13 residues. Germline V gene data show CDR1 as FNHDT and CDR2 as SITEND (reference sequence).

The table lists this clone with many counts. Any gene name here is a mouse gene name. Read data end 4 residues before the CDR3 end; the end is taken from the germline J gene. This sequence joins TRBV1 and TRBJ2-1; a weak D match, TRBD1 (6 bases). Germline loops: CDR1 NSQYPW, CDR2 LRSPGD (reference sequence). Deletions cut 0 bases from V and 2 bases from J, with 8 bases between. This CDR3 has 15 residues. Partial CDR3 DNA: TGCACCTGCAGTGCAGAGGCAGGGGACTATGCT. This codes for CTCSAEAGDYA. The entire CDR3 is CTCSAEAGDYAEQFF.

With regard to this clone: Genes and germline are mouse. The read falls 4 residues short of the CDR3 end, and the missing part is taken from the germline J gene. The gene calls are TRBV13-3 and TRBJ2-3; 13 bases map to TRBD2. This CDR3 is 14 amino acids long. Looked up from germline, CDR1 is NNHDY and CDR2 is SYVADS. CDR3 sequence reads: CASSRDWGGETLYF. The CDR3 DNA, read in part, is TGTGCCAGCAGTCGGGACTGGGGGGGAGAA.

This clone occurred a few times. Mouse names are used for the genes. Sequencing ends 4 residues short of the CDR3 end; the germline J gene provides the rest. V is TRBV19 and J is TRBJ2-3; TRBD2 agrees at 12 bases. The junction had 6 bases not matched to a gene; V was cut back by 4 bases and J by 3 bases. The CDR3 consists of 16 residues. Germline V CDR1 and CDR2: FNHDT, SITEND (reference sequence). CDR3 bases read: TGTGCCAGCAGTCCAGACTGGGGGGGCGCGGCAGAA. Protein product: CASSPDWGGAAE. The entire CDR3 reads CASSPDWGGAAETLYF. Variable domain in full (rest from reference TRBV19 and TRBJ2-3): GGIITQTPKFLIGQEGQKLTLKCQQNFNHDTMYWYRQDSGKGLRLIYYSITENDLQKGDLSEGYDASREKKSSFSLTVTSAQKNEMAVFLCASSPDWGGAAETLYFGSGTRLTVL.

Remarks on this clone: Mouse gene names apply. Read data end 4 residues before the CDR3 end; the end is taken from the germline J gene. This rearrangement joins TRBV19 to TRBJ2-1; weak D call: TRBD1 (6 bases). The V gene's germline CDR1 is FNHDT and CDR2 SITEND (reference sequence). The CDR3 runs 16 residues. Deletions cut 0 bases from V and 3 bases from J, with 13 bases between. Here the CDR3 reads CASSIEGGQIYAEQFF. The covered CDR3 bases are TGTGCCAGCAGTATAGAAGGGGGACAAATCTATGCT.

About this clone itself: Here the gene names and germline are mouse. The CDR3 end lies 4 residues beyond the end of the read and is filled in from the germline J gene. This chain joins TRBV13-1 and TRBJ1-2; TRBD1 matches at 7 bases. The CDR3 runs to 14 residues. The germline V gene has CDR1 NSHNY and CDR2 SYGAGN. Unmatched junction bases numbered 4, after V lost 5 bases and J lost 0 bases. The sequenced CDR3 bases are TGTGCCAGCAGCTCAGGGGGTGCAAACTCC. Residues: CASSSGGANS. The entire CDR3 protein is CASSSGGANSDYTF.

This clone was counted between two and nine times. These gene names are mouse names. The sequenced part of the CDR3 DNA is TGTGCCAGCAGTAGGGGGACTGGGGACACCGGG. Its translation is CASSRGTGDTG. From start to end, the CDR3 is CASSRGTGDTGQLYF. V is TRBV19 and J is TRBJ2-2; 10 bases are shared with TRBD2. The sequenced fragment ends 4 residues before the CDR3 boundary, so the rest is inferred from the germline J gene. The ends lost 3 bases at V and 3 bases at J; junction bases unmatched: 2. Germline assignment: CDR1 FNHDT and CDR2 SITEND (reference sequence). The CDR3 is made up of 15 amino acids.

This clone was observed at least ten times. Gene names and germline match the mouse. The read ends 4 residues before the CDR3 terminus; that terminus is restored from the germline J gene. V is TRBV19 and J is TRBJ2-1; 8 bases align to TRBD2. V gave up 4 bases and J gave up 3 bases; unmatched junction bases: 6. Germline V lookup: CDR1 FNHDT, CDR2 SITEND (reference sequence). The CDR3 has 15 residues. CDR3 protein: CASSPTGAIYAEQFF. CDR3 DNA (partial): TGTGCCAGCAGTCCGACTGGGGCTATCTATGCT.

With respect to this clone: Any gene name here is a mouse gene name. The read gets to within 4 residues of the CDR3 end, and the germline J gene fills in the rest. The V call is TRBV13-2, the J call TRBJ2-5; 7 nucleotides match TRBD1. Germline V gene sequence: CDR1 NNHNN, CDR2 SYGAGS (reference sequence). The CDR3 loop spans 14 amino acids. The CDR3 bases that were read are TGTGCCAGCGGTGATACAGGGGCGGAAGAC. It codes for CASGDTGAED. The entire CDR3 reads CASGDTGAEDTQYF.

As for this clone: Any gene name here is a mouse gene name. CDR3 bases read: TGCACCTGCAGTGCAGGGGACTGGGGGGCT. Translation: CTCSAGDWGA. The whole CDR3 reads CTCSAGDWGAEQFF. The chain has TRBV1 and TRBJ2-1; TRBD2 aligns across 11 bases. The read comes to an end 4 residues before the CDR3 does, leaving the germline J gene to fill in the end. CDR1 and CDR2 from the germline V gene are NSQYPW and LRSPGD (reference sequence). This CDR3 is 14 amino acids long.

This clone has just a few counts. Gene and germline names: mouse. The read comes to an end 4 residues before the CDR3 does, leaving the germline J gene to fill in the end. The V call is TRBV1, the J call TRBJ2-5; TRBD2 matches 9 bases. Germline loops: CDR1 NSQYPW, CDR2 LRSPGD (reference sequence). The CDR3 totals 15 residues. J gave up 2 bases and V 3 bases, and 3 bases lay outside the gene matches. Partial CDR3 DNA: TGCACCTGCAGTGCTGGGGGGGCGCTCCAAGAC. It yields the protein CTCSAGGALQD. The full CDR3 protein is CTCSAGGALQDTQYF. The entire variable domain, with the rest obtained from reference TRBV1 and TRBJ2-5, is as follows: VTLLEQNPRWRLVPRGQAVNLRCILKNSQYPWMSWYQQDLQKQLQWLFTLRSPGDKEVKSLPGADYLATRVTDTELRLQVANMSQGRTLYCTCSAGGALQDTQYFGPGTRLLVL.

Points on this clone: Germline and genes here are mouse. Coverage ceases 4 residues before the CDR3 finishes, and the germline J gene fills in the end. Other DNA sequences in the same sample also yield this CDR3. The chain combines TRBV13-2 with TRBJ1-2; a weak D match, TRBD1 (6 bases). Germline lookup yields CDR1 NNHNN and CDR2 SYGAGS (reference sequence). With 0 bases removed from V and 2 bases from J, the gap between germline ends came to 8 bases. The CDR3 runs 14 residues. The CDR3: CASGDARGNSDYTF. Incomplete CDR3 DNA: TGTGCCAGCGGTGATGCGAGGGGGAACTCC.

Concerning this clone: The genes and germline here are from mouse. The sequenced fragment ends 4 residues before the CDR3 boundary, so the rest is inferred from the germline J gene. V gene TRBV5 combines with J gene TRBJ1-1, with unresolved D. The germline V gene encodes CDR1 LGHNA and CDR2 YNLKQL (reference sequence). Trimming removed 1 base from V and 0 bases from J, with 6 bases in between. CDR3 length: 14 residues. CDR3 protein: CASSQAAANTEVFF. CDR3 bases read: TGTGCCAGCAGCCAAGCAGCGGCAAACACA.

This clone was picked up a small number of times. Gene names and germline refer to mouse. The read ends 4 residues early relative to the CDR3; the germline J gene fills the gap. The chain joins TRBV13-1 to TRBJ2-2, with 10 positions matching TRBD2. CDR1 and CDR2 from the germline V gene are NSHNY and SYGAGN. The CDR3 spans 15 residues. J was trimmed by 1 base and V by 5 bases; bases with no gene match: 2. CDR3 residues: CASRLGGVNTGQLYF. The CDR3 DNA, read in part, is TGTGCCAGCAGACTGGGGGGGGTAAACACCGGG.

Of note for this clone: Germline and genes here are mouse. CDR3 bases read: TGTGCTAGCAGTAGAGATCCGGCTGGGCACTAT. Amino acids: CASSRDPAGHY. The full CDR3 sequence reads CASSRDPAGHYEQYF. This rearrangement joins TRBV17 to TRBJ2-7, with D possibly matching TRBD2 (5 bases). The read terminates 4 residues ahead of where the CDR3 ends, so the germline J gene completes it. Trimming stripped 0 bases from V and 3 bases from J, with 12 bases between. CDR1 and CDR2 from the germline V gene are MNHDT and YYDKIL. This CDR3 has 15 residues.

On this clone itself: Mouse gene names and germline throughout. The CDR3 extends 4 residues past the end of the read, so its final part is completed from the germline J gene. This sequence joins TRBV1 and TRBJ1-2; maybe TRBD1 (5 bases). Germline CDR1 reads NSQYPW; CDR2 reads LRSPGD (reference sequence). Trimming pared 1 base from V and 0 bases from J, leaving 9 bases between. This CDR3 comprises 15 residues. The chain's CDR3 is CTCSAGTNANSDYTF. CDR3 bases read: TGCACCTGCAGTGCAGGGACAAATGCAAACTCC.

To note about this clone: Any gene name here is a mouse gene name. The covered CDR3 bases are TGTGCCAGCGGTGATGCGGGCTGGGGGGGCGCCTATGCT. Its translation: CASGDAGWGGAYA. The whole CDR3 is CASGDAGWGGAYAEQFF. The chain uses TRBV13-2 and TRBJ2-1, with TRBD2 identical over 10 bases. The CDR3 end is not reached by the read, which stops 4 residues before it; the germline J gene fills it in. This CDR3 comprises 17 residues. The V and J ends lost 0 bases and 3 bases, in that order; junction bases with no gene match: 6. Germline CDR1 reads NNHNN; CDR2 reads SYGAGS (reference sequence).

About this clone: All gene names here are mouse names. The read stops 4 residues short of the end of the CDR3; the missing end is completed from the germline J gene. The V call is TRBV13-3, the J call TRBJ2-1; D is perhaps TRBD2 (6 bases). The CDR3 covers 13 residues. V gave up 7 bases and J gave up 4 bases, with 12 bases separating them. Germline values: CDR1 NNHDY, CDR2 SYVADS. The CDR3 protein is CASLGGFYAEQFF. Partial CDR3 DNA: TGTGCCAGCCTTGGGGGTTTTTATGCT.

Notes on this clone: Germline and genes: mouse. The CDR3 extends 4 residues past the end of the read, so its final part is completed from the germline J gene. This chain links TRBV31 with TRBJ2-2; 9 bases fit TRBD1. The CDR3 spans 14 residues. V dropped 3 bases and J dropped 6; count of bases not matched to a gene: 5. Germline CDR1 is GKSSPN and CDR2 is SITVG. The CDR3 is CAWSPGQGSGQLYF. The sequenced CDR3 bases are TGTGCCTGGAGCCCTGGACAGGGGTCCGGG. Combining the CDR3 with reference TRBV31 and TRBJ2-2 gives the whole variable domain AQTIHQWPVAEIKAVGSPLSLGCTIKGKSSPNLYWYWQATGGTLQQLFYSITVGQVESVVQLNLSASRPKDDQFILSTEKLLLSHSGFYLCAWSPGQGSGQLYFGEGSKLTVL.

This clone was seen more than once but under ten times. The gene names here belong to mouse. The read falls 4 residues short of the CDR3 end, and the missing part is taken from the germline J gene. This same CDR3 is encoded by further DNA sequences in the sample. The chain couples TRBV13-1 to TRBJ2-5; TRBD2 is a possible D gene (5 bases). Germline V lookup: CDR1 NSHNY, CDR2 SYGAGN. The CDR3 totals 14 residues. Trimming removed 2 bases at V and 0 bases at J, with 7 bases between. This CDR3 is CASSEDSNQDTQYF. The CDR3 bases that were read are TGTGCCAGCAGTGAGGACTCTAACCAAGAC.

As to this clone: Each gene name is a mouse one. The read is 4 residues too short to cover the CDR3 end, so that end is filled in from the germline J gene. Other DNA sequences in the same sample also yield this CDR3. The chain carries TRBV13-1 and TRBJ2-2, with 11 bases lining up with TRBD1. Germline trimming cut 5 bases from V and 5 bases from J; bases unmatched to any gene: 5. The length of the CDR3 is 15 residues. CDR1 is NSHNY, CDR2 SYGAGN, per germline. The sequenced part of the CDR3 DNA is TGTGCCAGCAGCCGGGACAGGGGGGGAACCGGG. Its translation is CASSRDRGGTG. The full CDR3 reads CASSRDRGGTGQLYF.

This clone has more than one count but fewer than ten. Gene names refer to mouse genes. The sequence runs out 3 residues before the end of the CDR3; the remainder is reconstructed from the germline J gene. The V and J genes are TRBV5 and TRBJ1-6; no reliable D call. TRBJ1-6 is placed among ORFs of uncertain function. CDR3 length equals 13 residues. The V gene lost 4 bases and the J gene lost 7 bases, with 8 bases spanning the gap. Germline CDR1 is LGHNA and CDR2 is YNLKQL (reference sequence). Incomplete CDR3 DNA: TGTGCCAGCAGCCCGCAACAGAATTCGCCC. Amino acid sequence: CASSPQQNSP. The CDR3, in full, reads CASSPQQNSPLYF.

Details on this clone: Gene names are mouse gene names. The read comes to an end 4 residues before the CDR3 does, leaving the germline J gene to fill in the end. The chain links TRBV13-3 to TRBJ2-3; 9 positions match TRBD1. CDR1 and CDR2 (germline): NNHDY, SYVADS. After removal of 6 bases from V and 2 bases from J, the junction contained 4 bases not matched to a gene. The CDR3 consists of 14 residues. CDR3 sequence: CASTRTGDAETLYF. The DNA read from the CDR3 is TGTGCCAGCACCCGGACAGGGGATGCAGAA.

Regarding this clone: Gene labels here are mouse ones. The CDR3 end falls 4 residues outside the read, so it is completed with the germline J gene. The chain combines TRBV13-2 with TRBJ2-2, with 9 bases aligning to TRBD2. The CDR3 totals 18 residues. The trim removed 0 bases at V and 0 bases at J, leaving 6 bases unmatched. The germline V gene has CDR1 NNHNN and CDR2 SYGAGS (reference sequence). The CDR3 loop reads CASGDARDWASNTGQLYF. Incomplete CDR3 DNA: TGTGCCAGCGGTGATGCCCGGGACTGGGCCTCAAACACCGGG.